This T cell receptor (beta chain) is from a study of a mutant IDH1 vaccine in newly diagnosed glioma. Sample time point: baseline, week 1 (first vaccination visit). Documented treatment: pre-vaccination baseline after standard-of-care therapy. The CDR3 runs to 15 residues. Trimming shortened V by 2 bases and J by 1 base, and 11 bases separated the two germline ends. The germline gives CDR1 MGHDK, CDR2 SYGVNS. Assay: immunoSEQ multiplex PCR; the TCRdb copy retains only in-frame clones and omits some. The table records 15,000 to 20,000 clones, approximately 80% of them present only once. This chain joins TRBV25-1 and TRBJ1-2; no definite D call. This TCR was recovered from a man aged 35-49 years with glioma. Sequences were derived from PBMCs, sampled from a glioma patient treated with radiotherapy, temozolomide or both. CDR3 residues: CASSESTDLNYGYTF. CDR3 DNA sequence: TGTGCCAGCAGTGAAAGCACAGATCTTAACTATGGCTACACCTTC.